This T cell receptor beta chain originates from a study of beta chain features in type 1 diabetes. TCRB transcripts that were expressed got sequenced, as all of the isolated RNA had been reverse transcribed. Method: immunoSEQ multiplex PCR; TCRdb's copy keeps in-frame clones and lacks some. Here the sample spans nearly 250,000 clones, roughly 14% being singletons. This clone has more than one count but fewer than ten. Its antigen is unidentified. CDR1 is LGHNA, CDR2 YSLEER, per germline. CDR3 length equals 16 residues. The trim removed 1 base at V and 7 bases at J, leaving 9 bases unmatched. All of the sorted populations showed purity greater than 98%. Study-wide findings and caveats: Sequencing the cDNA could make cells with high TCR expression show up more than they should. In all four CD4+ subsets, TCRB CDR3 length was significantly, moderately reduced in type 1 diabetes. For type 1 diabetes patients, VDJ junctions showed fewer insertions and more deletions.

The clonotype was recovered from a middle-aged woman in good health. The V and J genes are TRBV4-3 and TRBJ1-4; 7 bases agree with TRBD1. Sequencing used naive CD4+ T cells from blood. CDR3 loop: CASSQGAGGFGEKLFF. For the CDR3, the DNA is TGCGCCAGCAGCCAAGGGGCAGGGGGATTCGGTGAAAAACTGTTTTTT.